A selection of T cell receptor beta chains follows, all from one sample in a study of patients and donors after allogeneic stem cell transplantation. TCRdb reanalysed the RT-PCR reads using MiXCR and keeps one entry per CDR3 protein. The sample consists of roughly 150,000 distinct CDR3 sequences, 24% of them appearing once. Source material: blood, either unsorted or a sorted T cell fraction (not recorded which). These receptors were taken from a human donor who was either an allogeneic HSCT recipient or a stem cell or donor lymphocyte infusion donor (not recorded which). It is not recorded whose cells these are; they may come from a transplant donor. Both conserved end residues are part of each CDR3. The D gene is left open where the match is weak. A clone size is listed for some rows: how often the clone was seen (once, few, many), or a class if it is expanded.

J gene,clone size,V gene,D gene,CDR3 DNA,CDR3 protein
TRBJ1-6,few,TRBV25-1,.,TGTGCCAGCAGTGCAACTAACGGTTCACCCCTCCACTTT,CASSATNGSPLHF
TRBJ1-5,.,TRBV20-1,.,TGCAGTGCTAGACAAGACAGCTTATATAGCAATCAGCCCCAGCATTTT,CSARQDSLYSNQPQHF
TRBJ1-4,.,TRBV11-2,.,TGTGCCAGCAGCTCAGGGGTCCGGGAAAAACTGTTTTTT,CASSSGVREKLFF
TRBJ1-1,few,TRBV12-3/TRBV12-4,.,TGTGCCAGCAGTTCCTACAGGGTGGAAGCTTTCTTT,CASSSYRVEAFF
TRBJ2-5,many,TRBV12-3/TRBV12-4,.,TGTGCCAGCAGTTTGGGCTTGGACCAAGAGACCCAGTACTTC,CASSLGLDQETQYF
TRBJ1-5,many,TRBV29-1,.,TGCAGCGTCGGGGAGACAGACCTCAATCAGCCCCAGCATTTT,CSVGETDLNQPQHF
TRBJ2-1,few,TRBV27,TRBD2,TGTGCCAGCAGTTTAACCAGCGGGGGCTACAATGAGCAGTTCTTC,CASSLTSGGYNEQFF
TRBJ1-3,.,TRBV29-1,.,TGCAGCTCCAAGGGGTCTGGAAACACCATATATTTT,CSSKGSGNTIYF
TRBJ2-7,few,TRBV3-1,.,TGTGCCAGCAGCCAAGGGGGAAGGGAGCAGTACTTC,CASSQGGREQYF
TRBJ1-1,.,TRBV18,TRBD1,TGTGCCAGCTCACCACGTGGACAGGCGAACACTGAAGCTTTCTTT,CASSPRGQANTEAFF
TRBJ1-3,.,TRBV11-2,TRBD1,TGTGCCAGCAGCCCTCGTGGACAGGACTTTGGAAACACCATATATTTT,CASSPRGQDFGNTIYF
TRBJ1-1,few,TRBV20-1,.,TGCAGTGCCCGGGGGACGAACACTGAAGCTTTCTTT,CSARGTNTEAFF
TRBJ1-4,few,TRBV15,.,TGTGCCACCAGCTTAGGGGTGGCTAATGAAAAACTGTTTTTT,CATSLGVANEKLFF
TRBJ2-4,.,TRBV12-3/TRBV12-4,.,TGTGCCAGCAGTTTTAATCTAGCCAAAAACATTCAGTACTTC,CASSFNLAKNIQYF
TRBJ1-5,many,TRBV20-1,.,TGCAGTGCTAGATCAAGACGAACCAATCAGCCCCAGCATTTT,CSARSRRTNQPQHF
TRBJ2-3,.,TRBV10-3,.,TGTGCCATCAGTGAGGGTCCAGATACGCAGTATTTT,CAISEGPDTQYF
TRBJ1-2,many,TRBV7-2,.,TGTGCCAGCAGCACCTACAGACAGCCCTCTCGGGGCTACACCTTC,CASSTYRQPSRGYTF
TRBJ2-5,.,TRBV7-9,.,TGTGCCAGCAGACCAACTAGCCGAGAGACCCAGTACTTC,CASRPTSRETQYF
TRBJ2-7,few,TRBV5-1,.,TGCGCCAGCAAGGGGGACGGTTACGAGCAGTACTTC,CASKGDGYEQYF
TRBJ1-1,many,TRBV27,TRBD1,TGTGCCAGCAGGAAGACAGGGGGAGGGAGCACTGAAGCTTTCTTT,CASRKTGGGSTEAFF
TRBJ1-2,.,TRBV28,.,TGTGCCAGCAGTTCACAGGTTAACTATGGCTACACCTTC,CASSSQVNYGYTF
TRBJ2-7,few,TRBV20-1,.,TGCAGTGCTACCTATCGGGGGGCCGAGGAGCAGTACTTC,CSATYRGAEEQYF
TRBJ2-1,.,TRBV7-9,.,TGTGCCAGCAGCTTAACCACGCGAGAAGTGGAGTTCTTC,CASSLTTREVEFF
TRBJ1-6,many,TRBV12-3/TRBV12-4,.,TGTGCCAGCAGTTCCGGGGAAAGCTCCTATAATTCACCCCTCCACTTT,CASSSGESSYNSPLHF
TRBJ1-2,many,TRBV4-3,TRBD1,TGCGCCAGCAGCCAAAAGGACAGGACTAACTATGGCTACACCTTC,CASSQKDRTNYGYTF
TRBJ1-1,few,TRBV20-1,.,TGCAGTGCGAGCCCGGGGAAGCGCACTGAAGCTTTCTTT,CSASPGKRTEAFF